This TCR beta chain was recorded in a study of blood T cell repertoires in COVID-19. Profiled with immunoSEQ multiplex PCR; TCRdb holds only in-frame clones, not every one. This table has 350,000 to 500,000 clones, over 75% appearing once. In this sample, this clone turned up a few times. Recruitment covered 20 to 25 US areas and drew participants whose ages spanned about 18 to 90 years. CDR3 length equals 14 residues. Trimming took 8 bases from V and 2 from J; bases not matched to a gene: 6. Germline CDR1 and CDR2: KGHSH and LQKENI. This TCR was sampled from a woman younger than 30 who had been exposed to COVID-19. V gene TRBV18 combines with J gene TRBJ2-1; 7 bases are a match to TRBD1. The material sequenced was PBMCs or T cells enriched from blood (not recorded which). The CDR3 DNA reads as TGTGCCAGCCGCAAAGGGGGCCCCTACAATGAGCAGTTCTTC. Translating gives CASRKGGPYNEQFF.